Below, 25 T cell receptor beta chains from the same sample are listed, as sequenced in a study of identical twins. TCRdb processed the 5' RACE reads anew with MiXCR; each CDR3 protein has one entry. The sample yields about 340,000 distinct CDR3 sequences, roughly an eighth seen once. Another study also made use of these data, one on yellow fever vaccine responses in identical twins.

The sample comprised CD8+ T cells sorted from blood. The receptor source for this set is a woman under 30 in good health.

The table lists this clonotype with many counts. CDR3: CSARGTGDTEAFF. The CDR3 region has the DNA TGCAGTGCTAGAGGGACAGGGGACACTGAAGCTTTCTTT. This rearrangement joins TRBV20-1 to TRBJ1-1; 9 bases match TRBD1. CDR3 length equals 13 residues. V was clipped by 1 base and J by 3 bases; unmatched bases: 0. Germline assignment: CDR1 DFQATT and CDR2 SNEGSKA (reference sequence).

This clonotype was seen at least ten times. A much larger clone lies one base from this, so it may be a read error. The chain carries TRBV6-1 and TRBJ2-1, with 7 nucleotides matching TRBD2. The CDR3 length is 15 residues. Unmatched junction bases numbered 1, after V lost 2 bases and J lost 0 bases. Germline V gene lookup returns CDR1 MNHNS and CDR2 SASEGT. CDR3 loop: CASSESGGSYNEQFF. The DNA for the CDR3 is TGTGCCAGCAGTGAATCGGGGGGCTCCTACAATGAGCAGTTCTTC.

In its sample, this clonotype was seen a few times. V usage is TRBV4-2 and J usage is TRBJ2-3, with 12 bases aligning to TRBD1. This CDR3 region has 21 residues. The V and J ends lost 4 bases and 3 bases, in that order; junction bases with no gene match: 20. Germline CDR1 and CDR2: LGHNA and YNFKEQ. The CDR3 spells CASSPGQGARQIPARTDTQYF. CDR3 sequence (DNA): TGTGCCAGCAGCCCGGGACAGGGGGCCCGTCAAATACCAGCGCGGACAGATACGCAGTATTTT.

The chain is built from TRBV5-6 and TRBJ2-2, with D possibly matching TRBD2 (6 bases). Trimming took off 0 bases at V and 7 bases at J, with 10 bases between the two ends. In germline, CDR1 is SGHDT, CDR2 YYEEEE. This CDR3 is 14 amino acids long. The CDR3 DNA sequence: TGTGCCAGCAGCTTGGCTCTAGCGAACGGGGAGCTGTTTTTT. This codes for CASSLALANGELFF.

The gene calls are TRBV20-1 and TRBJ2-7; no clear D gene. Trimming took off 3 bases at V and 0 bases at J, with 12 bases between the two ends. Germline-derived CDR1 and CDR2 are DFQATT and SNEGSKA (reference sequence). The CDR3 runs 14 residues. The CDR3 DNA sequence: TGCAGTGCTAGCAGGAGCGAGAGCTCCTACGAGCAGTACGTC. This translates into CSASRSESSYEQYV.

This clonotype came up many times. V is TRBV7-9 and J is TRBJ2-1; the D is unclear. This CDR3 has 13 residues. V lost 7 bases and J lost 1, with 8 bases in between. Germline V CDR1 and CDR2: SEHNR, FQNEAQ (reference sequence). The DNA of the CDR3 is TGTGCCAGCACCCCGACGTCCTACAATGAGCAGTTCTTC. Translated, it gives CASTPTSYNEQFF.

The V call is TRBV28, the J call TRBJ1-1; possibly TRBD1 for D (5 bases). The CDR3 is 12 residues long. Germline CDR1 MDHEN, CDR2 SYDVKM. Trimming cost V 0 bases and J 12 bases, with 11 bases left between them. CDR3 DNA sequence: TGTGCCAGCAGTTTATGGGGCAGGGAGACTTTCTTT. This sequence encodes CASSLWGRETFF.

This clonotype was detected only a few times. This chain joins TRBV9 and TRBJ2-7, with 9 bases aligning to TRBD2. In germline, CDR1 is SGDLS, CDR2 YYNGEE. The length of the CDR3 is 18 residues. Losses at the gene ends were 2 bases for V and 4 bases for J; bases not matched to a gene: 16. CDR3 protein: CASSVGRNPGTSSYEQYF. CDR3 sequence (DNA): TGTGCCAGCAGCGTGGGGAGAAACCCCGGGACTAGCAGTTACGAGCAGTACTTC.

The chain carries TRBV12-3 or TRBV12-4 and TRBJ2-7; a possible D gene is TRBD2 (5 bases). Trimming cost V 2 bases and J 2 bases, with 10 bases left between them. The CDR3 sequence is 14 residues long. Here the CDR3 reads CASSLFDGAYEQYF. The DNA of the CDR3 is TGTGCCAGCAGTTTATTTGACGGGGCCTACGAGCAGTACTTC.

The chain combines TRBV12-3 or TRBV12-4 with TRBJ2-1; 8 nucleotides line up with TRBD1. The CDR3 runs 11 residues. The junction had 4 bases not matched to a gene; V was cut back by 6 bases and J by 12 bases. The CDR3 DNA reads TGTGCCAGCAGGACAGGGGACAGGCAGTTCTTC. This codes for CASRTGDRQFF.

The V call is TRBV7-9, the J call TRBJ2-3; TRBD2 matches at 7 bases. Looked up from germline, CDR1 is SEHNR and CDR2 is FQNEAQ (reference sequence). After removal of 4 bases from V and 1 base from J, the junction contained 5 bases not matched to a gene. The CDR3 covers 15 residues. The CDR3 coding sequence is TGTGCCAGCAGCTCGTTCCGGGGGGGCACAGATACGCAGTATTTT. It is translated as CASSSFRGGTDTQYF.

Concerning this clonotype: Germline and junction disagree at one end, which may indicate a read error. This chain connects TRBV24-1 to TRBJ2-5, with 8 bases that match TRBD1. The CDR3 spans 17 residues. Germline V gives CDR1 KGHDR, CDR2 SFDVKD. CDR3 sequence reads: CATRDLLAGGGGETQYF. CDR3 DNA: TGTGCCACCAGAGATTTGCTCGCAGGGGGCGGTGGGGAGACCCAGTACTTC.

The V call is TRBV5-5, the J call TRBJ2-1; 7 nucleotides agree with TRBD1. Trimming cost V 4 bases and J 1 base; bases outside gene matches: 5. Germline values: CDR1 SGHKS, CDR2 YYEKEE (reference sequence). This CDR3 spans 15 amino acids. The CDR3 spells CASSPGDSSYNEQFF. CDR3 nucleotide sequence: TGTGCCAGCAGCCCCGGGGACAGTTCCTACAATGAGCAGTTCTTC.

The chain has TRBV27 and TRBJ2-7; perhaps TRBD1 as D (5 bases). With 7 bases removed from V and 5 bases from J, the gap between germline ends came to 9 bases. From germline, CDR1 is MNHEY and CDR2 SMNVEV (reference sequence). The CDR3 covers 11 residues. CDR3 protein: CASNRGHEQYF. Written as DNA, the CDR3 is TGTGCCAGCAATAGGGGCCACGAGCAGTACTTC.

CDR3 bases: TGCGCCAGCAGTGGCCAGGCGACCGGGGGTGAAGCTTTCTTT. Translated, it gives CASSGQATGGEAFF. V usage is TRBV10-2 and J usage is TRBJ1-1, with a possible D match to TRBD1 (5 bases). This CDR3 spans 14 amino acids. The germline V gene encodes CDR1 WSHSY and CDR2 SAAADI. Trimming shortened V by 4 bases and J by 7 bases, and 16 bases separated the two germline ends.

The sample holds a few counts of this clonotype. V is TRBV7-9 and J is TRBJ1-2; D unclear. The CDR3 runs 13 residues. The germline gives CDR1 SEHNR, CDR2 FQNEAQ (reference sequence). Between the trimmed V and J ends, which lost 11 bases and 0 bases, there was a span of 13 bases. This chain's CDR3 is CAGAGPANYGYTF. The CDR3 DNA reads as TGTGCCGGCGCAGGCCCAGCTAACTATGGCTACACCTTC. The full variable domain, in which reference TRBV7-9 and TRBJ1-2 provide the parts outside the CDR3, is DTGVSQNPRHKITKRGQNVTFRCDPISEHNRLYWYRQTLGQGPEFLTYFQNEAQLEKSRLLSDRFSAERPKGSFSTLEIQRTEQGDSAMYLCAGAGPANYGYTFGSGTRLTVV.

This chain's CDR3 is CASSLRGLAGPANTDTQYF. In nucleotides, the CDR3 is TGTGCCAGCAGCTTACGGGGACTAGCGGGACCCGCGAACACAGATACGCAGTATTTT. The chain couples TRBV11-2 to TRBJ2-3; 13 bases are shared with TRBD2. Losses at the gene ends were 2 bases for V and 2 bases for J; bases not matched to a gene: 10. CDR3 length: 19 residues. From germline, CDR1 is SGHAT and CDR2 FQNNGV. The complete variable domain, with remaining parts taken from reference TRBV11-2 and TRBJ2-3, reads EAGVAQSPRYKIIEKRQSVAFWCNPISGHATLYWYQQILGQGPKLLIQFQNNGVVDDSQLPKDRFSAERLKGVDSTLKIQPAKLEDSAVYLCASSLRGLAGPANTDTQYFGPGTRLTVL.

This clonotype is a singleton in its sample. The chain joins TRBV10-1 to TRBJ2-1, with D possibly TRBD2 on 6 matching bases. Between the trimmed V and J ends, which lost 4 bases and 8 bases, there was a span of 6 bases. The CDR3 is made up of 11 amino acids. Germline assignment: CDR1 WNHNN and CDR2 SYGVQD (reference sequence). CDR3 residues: CASSGEDEQFF. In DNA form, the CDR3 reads TGCGCCAGCAGTGGGGAGGATGAGCAGTTCTTC.

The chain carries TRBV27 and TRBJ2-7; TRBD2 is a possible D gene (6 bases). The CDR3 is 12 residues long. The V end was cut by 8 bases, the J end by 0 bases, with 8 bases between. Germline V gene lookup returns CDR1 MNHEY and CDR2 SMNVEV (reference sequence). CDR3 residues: CASGRPSYEQYF. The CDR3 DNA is TGTGCCAGCGGGAGGCCCTCCTACGAGCAGTACTTC.

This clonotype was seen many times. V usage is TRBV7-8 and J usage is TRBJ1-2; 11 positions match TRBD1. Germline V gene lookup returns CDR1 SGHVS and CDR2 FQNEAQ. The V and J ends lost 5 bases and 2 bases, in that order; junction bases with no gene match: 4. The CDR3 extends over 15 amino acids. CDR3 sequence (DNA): TGTGCCAGCAGCCCCGGACAGGGGGCAAACTATGGCTACACCTTC. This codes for CASSPGQGANYGYTF.

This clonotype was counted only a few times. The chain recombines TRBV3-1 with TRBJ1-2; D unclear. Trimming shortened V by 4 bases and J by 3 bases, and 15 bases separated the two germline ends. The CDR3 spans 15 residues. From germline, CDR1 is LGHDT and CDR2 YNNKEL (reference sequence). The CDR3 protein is CASSPAWREDYGYTF. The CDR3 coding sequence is TGTGCCAGCAGCCCCGCCTGGAGGGAGGACTATGGCTACACCTTC.

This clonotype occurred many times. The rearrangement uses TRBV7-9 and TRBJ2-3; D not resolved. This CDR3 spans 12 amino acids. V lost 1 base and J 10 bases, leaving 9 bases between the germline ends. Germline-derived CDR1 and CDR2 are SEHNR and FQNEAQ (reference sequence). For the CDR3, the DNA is TGTGCCAGCAGCTTAGATCAACAAGCGCAGTATTTT. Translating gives CASSLDQQAQYF. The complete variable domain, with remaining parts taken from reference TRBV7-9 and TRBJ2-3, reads DTGVSQNPRHKITKRGQNVTFRCDPISEHNRLYWYRQTLGQGPEFLTYFQNEAQLEKSRLLSDRFSAERPKGSFSTLEIQRTEQGDSAMYLCASSLDQQAQYFGPGTRLTVL.

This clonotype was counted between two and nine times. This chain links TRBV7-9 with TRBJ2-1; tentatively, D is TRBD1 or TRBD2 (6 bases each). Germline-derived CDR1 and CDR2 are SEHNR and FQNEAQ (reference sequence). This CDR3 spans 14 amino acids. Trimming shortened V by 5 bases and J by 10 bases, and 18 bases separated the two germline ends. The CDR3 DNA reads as TGTGCCAGCAGCGGGGGGCCGGGTCTAGTAGAGCAGTTCTTC. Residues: CASSGGPGLVEQFF.

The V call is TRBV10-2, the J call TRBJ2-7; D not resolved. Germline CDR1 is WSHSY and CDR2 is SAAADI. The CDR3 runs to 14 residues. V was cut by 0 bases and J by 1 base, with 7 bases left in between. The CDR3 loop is CASSESWDSYEQYV. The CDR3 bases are TGCGCCAGCAGTGAGTCGTGGGATTCCTACGAGCAGTACGTC.

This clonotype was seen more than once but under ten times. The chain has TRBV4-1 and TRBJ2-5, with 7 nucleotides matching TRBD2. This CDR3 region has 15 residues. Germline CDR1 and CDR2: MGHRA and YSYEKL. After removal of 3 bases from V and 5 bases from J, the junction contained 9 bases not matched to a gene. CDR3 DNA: TGCGCCAGCAGCCAGGGGACTGGGCGGGGGGAGACCCAGTACTTC. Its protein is CASSQGTGRGETQYF.